Each of the 10 T cell receptor beta chains below was sequenced from the same sample in a study of cytomegalovirus exposure and HLA in healthy donors. The PCR used 60 Vbeta and 13 Jbeta primers. Libraries were prepared by immunoSEQ multiplex PCR; TCRdb keeps only in-frame clonotypes and omits some of them. The sample includes 150,000 to 200,000 clones, about 85% of them seen just once. What was sequenced was PBMCs. These receptors were taken from a woman aged 45-60 years in good health and CMV-seronegative.

This rearrangement joins TRBV29-1 to TRBJ2-1, with D perhaps matching TRBD1 (6 bases). In germline, CDR1 is SQVTM, CDR2 ANQGSEA. CDR3 length: 16 amino acids. V lost 2 bases, J lost 10 bases, and 24 bases lay in between. The CDR3 spells CSVERQSPNDRTEQFF. The CDR3 DNA follows: TGCAGCGTTGAAAGGCAGAGTCCTAACGACAGGACGGAGCAGTTCTTC.

This clone was seen once. V gene TRBV5-1 combines with J gene TRBJ2-7; D gene unclear. CDR1 and CDR2 from the germline V gene are SGHRS and YFSETQ. Trimming removed 2 bases from V and 2 bases from J, with 14 bases in between. CDR3 length equals 15 residues. The CDR3 nucleotides read TGCGCCAGCAGCTTTGAAGCTAGACTTACCTACGAGCAGTACTTC. Its protein is CASSFEARLTYEQYF. The variable domain in full, completed from reference TRBV5-1 and TRBJ2-7, reads KAGVTQTPRYLIKTRGQQVTLSCSPISGHRSVSWYQQTPGQGLQFLFEYFSETQRNKGNFPGRFSGRQFSNSRSEMNVSTLELGDSALYLCASSFEARLTYEQYFGPGTRLTVT.

On this clone: An end of the junction differs from the germline gene, which may be a read error. This rearrangement joins TRBV7-9 to TRBJ2-1, with 11 bases identical to TRBD2. Germline-derived CDR1 and CDR2 are SEHNR and FQNEAQ (reference sequence). This CDR3 region has 17 residues. CDR3: CSSSFFRGLAEHNEQFF. The CDR3 nucleotides are TGTTCCAGCAGCTTCTTCCGGGGACTAGCGGAACACAATGAGCAGTTCTTC.

The chain employs TRBV7-9 and TRBJ2-7, with unresolved D. CDR3 length equals 12 residues. The germline CDR1 and CDR2 sequences are SEHNR and FQNEAQ (reference sequence). The V end lost 2 bases, the J end lost 3 bases, and 5 bases lay between the germline ends. The CDR3 is CASSLSGYEQYF. The CDR3 DNA reads TGTGCCAGCAGCTTATCAGGCTACGAGCAGTACTTC.

This chain connects TRBV28 to TRBJ1-5; 10 nucleotides line up with TRBD1. From germline, CDR1 is MDHEN and CDR2 SYDVKM. V trimming: 2 bases; J trimming: 2 bases; junction bases outside the gene matches: 18. This CDR3 spans 21 amino acids. The CDR3: CASSLPPSKRTGGGGNQPQHF. The CDR3 region has the DNA TGTGCCAGCAGTTTACCACCCTCGAAAAGGACAGGGGGAGGGGGCAATCAGCCCCAGCATTTT.

This clone was detected only once. The CDR3 protein is CASSLKGGITDTQYF. The CDR3 DNA sequence: TGTGCCAGCAGCTTAAAGGGGGGGATCACAGATACGCAGTATTTT. The chain carries TRBV7-9 and TRBJ2-3; D perhaps matches TRBD2 (7 bases). Between the trimmed V and J ends, which lost 2 bases and 2 bases, there was a span of 11 bases. The germline CDR1 and CDR2 sequences are SEHNR and FQNEAQ (reference sequence). This CDR3 has 15 amino acids.

About this clone itself: Additional DNA sequences in this sample encode the identical CDR3. CDR3 sequence: CASSRDYEQYF. CDR3 sequence (DNA): TGCGCCAGCAGCCGGGACTACGAGCAGTACTTC. The chain combines TRBV5-1 with TRBJ2-7, with D possibly TRBD2 on 5 matching bases. Germline V gives CDR1 SGHRS, CDR2 YFSETQ. V lost 4 bases and J 3 bases, leaving 5 bases between the germline ends. CDR3 size: 11 residues.

V is TRBV28 and J is TRBJ1-2; 8 positions match TRBD1. Looked up from germline, CDR1 is MDHEN and CDR2 is SYDVKM. The ends lost 5 bases at V and 2 bases at J; junction bases unmatched: 4. CDR3 size: 14 residues. This CDR3 reads CASSPGDRNYGYTF. As DNA, the CDR3 is TGTGCCAGCAGTCCCGGGGACAGGAACTATGGCTACACCTTC.

The chain links TRBV5-8 to TRBJ2-3; 9 bases agree with TRBD1. The trim removed 0 bases at V and 4 bases at J, leaving 12 bases unmatched. Germline V gene data show CDR1 as SGHTS and CDR2 as YDEGEE. The CDR3 is 18 amino acids. The CDR3 DNA reads as TGTGCCAGCAGCTTGGAGCCCCCCGGGACAGGGCTGGCAGATACGCAGTATTTT. This gives the protein CASSLEPPGTGLADTQYF. Supplemented by reference TRBV5-8 and TRBJ2-3, the full variable domain reads EAGVTQSPTHLIKTRGQQATLRCSPISGHTSVYWYQQALGLGLQFLLWYDEGEERNRGNFPPRFSGRQFPNYSSELNVNALELEDSALYLCASSLEPPGTGLADTQYFGPGTRLTVL.

This chain joins TRBV28 and TRBJ2-1, with 9 bases fitting TRBD2. CDR3 length: 16 amino acids. From germline, CDR1 is MDHEN and CDR2 SYDVKM. The trim removed 5 bases at V and 2 bases at J, leaving 7 bases unmatched. The DNA of the CDR3 is TGTGCCAGCAGTCCTGGGGGACTAGCAGCCTACAATGAGCAGTTCTTC. Its protein product is CASSPGGLAAYNEQFF. Filled out from reference TRBV28 and TRBJ2-1, the complete variable domain reads DVKVTQSSRYLVKRTGEKVFLECVQDMDHENMFWYRQDPGLGLRLIYFSYDVKMKEKGDIPEGYSVSREKKERFSLILESASTNQTSMYLCASSPGGLAAYNEQFFGPGTRLTVL.